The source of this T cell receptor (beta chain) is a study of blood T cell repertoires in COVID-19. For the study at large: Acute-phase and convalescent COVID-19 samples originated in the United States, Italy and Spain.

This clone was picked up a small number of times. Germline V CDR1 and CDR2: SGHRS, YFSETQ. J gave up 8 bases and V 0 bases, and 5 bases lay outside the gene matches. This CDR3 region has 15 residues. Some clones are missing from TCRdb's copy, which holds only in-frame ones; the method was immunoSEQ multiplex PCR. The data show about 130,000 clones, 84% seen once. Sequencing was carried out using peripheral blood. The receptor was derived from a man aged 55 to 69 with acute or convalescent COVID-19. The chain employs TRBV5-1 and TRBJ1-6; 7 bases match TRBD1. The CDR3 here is CASSLEIQGDSPLHF. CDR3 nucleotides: TGCGCCAGCAGCTTGGAAATTCAGGGGGATTCACCCCTCCACTTT.